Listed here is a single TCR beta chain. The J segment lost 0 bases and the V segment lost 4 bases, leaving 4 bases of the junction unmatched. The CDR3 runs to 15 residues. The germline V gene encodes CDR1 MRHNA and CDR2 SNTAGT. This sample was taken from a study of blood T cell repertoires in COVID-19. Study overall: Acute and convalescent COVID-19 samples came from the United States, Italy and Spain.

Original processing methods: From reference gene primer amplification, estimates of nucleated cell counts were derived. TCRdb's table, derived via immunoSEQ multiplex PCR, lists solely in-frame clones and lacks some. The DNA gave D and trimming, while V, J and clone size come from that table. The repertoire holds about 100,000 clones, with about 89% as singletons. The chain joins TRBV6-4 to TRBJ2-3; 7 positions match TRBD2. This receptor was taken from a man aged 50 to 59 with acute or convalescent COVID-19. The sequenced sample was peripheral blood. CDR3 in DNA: TGTGCCAGCAGTGTGCTAGCGGCTAGCACAGATACGCAGTATTTT. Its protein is CASSVLAASTDTQYF.